This TCR beta chain was obtained from a study of blood T cell repertoires in COVID-19. Assay: immunoSEQ multiplex PCR; the TCRdb copy retains only in-frame clones and omits some. The sample shows about 160,000 clones, approximately 91% of them seen only once. The V and J ends lost 0 bases and 3 bases respectively, with 9 bases between them. Germline V CDR1 and CDR2: GTSNPN, SVGIG (reference sequence). CDR3 length: 14 amino acids. Sequenced: peripheral blood. The TCR originated in a man aged 18 to 35 with acute or convalescent COVID-19. This sequence joins TRBV30 and TRBJ1-5; D may be TRBD1 (6 bases). The CDR3 sequence is CAWSVSGDNQPQHF. DNA for the CDR3: TGTGCCTGGAGTGTATCAGGGGACAATCAGCCCCAGCATTTT.